The entry below describes one TCR beta chain. These data originate in a study of blood T cell repertoires in COVID-19. Overall study: T cells, B-cell-depleted T cells, or PBMCs provided the cDNA or gDNA that served as material.

In the study's own analysis: Nucleated cell number was recorded as an estimate derived from reference gene primer amplification. Sequenced by immunoSEQ multiplex PCR; TCRdb stores in-frame clones only, minus some. From that table come the V and J calls and clone size; the DNA was used to work out D and trimming. Of just under 350,000 clones listed, around nine tenths are singletons. Material: peripheral blood. The clonotype was recovered from a woman between 18 and 30 years old who had recovered from COVID-19.

CDR3 sequence (DNA): TGTGCCAGCAGCACGGGACAGGGGTCGTGGGGCTACACCTTC. It codes for CASSTGQGSWGYTF. The chain recombines TRBV7-2 with TRBJ1-2; 10 bases line up with TRBD1. Germline assignment: CDR1 SGHTA and CDR2 FQGNSA. The V segment lost 5 bases and the J segment 8 bases; nucleotides outside the gene matches: 8. This CDR3 comprises 14 residues.